This passage covers 5 T cell receptor beta chains from one sample sequenced in a study of Ad26.COV2.S vaccination and SARS-CoV-2 variants. As for treatment: about 20 received Ad26.COV2.S at low or high dose, single or two shots; about 5 received placebo; per-sample allocation not given. The samples date from day 63 after the first vaccine or placebo injection. Sequenced by immunoSEQ multiplex PCR; TCRdb stores in-frame clones only, minus some. The data hold about 350,000 clones, with 70% to 90% observed a single time. The source material was peripheral blood, sampled in a trial of Ad26.COV2.S vaccine versus placebo. These receptors were taken from a person between 18 and 60 years old who received the Ad26.COV2.S COVID-19 vaccine or a placebo.

The genes are TRBV2 and TRBJ2-7; D possibly corresponds to TRBD2 (7 bases). CDR1 SNHLY and CDR2 FYNNEI come from the germline V gene. With 8 bases removed from V and 0 bases from J, the gap between germline ends came to 8 bases. The CDR3 length is 12 residues. The CDR3 nucleotides are TGTGCCAGCGGGGGGGCCTCCTACGAGCAGTACTTC. Its protein is CASGGASYEQYF.

The gene calls are TRBV6-6 and TRBJ2-3, with 7 positions matching TRBD2. V was pared by 5 bases and J by 4 bases, with 12 bases of the junction left unmatched. The length of the CDR3 is 16 residues. Germline assignment: CDR1 MNHNY and CDR2 SVGAGI (reference sequence). CDR3 in DNA: TGTGCCAGCAGTCGAGGTGGCCTAGCGGAATCAGATACGCAGTATTTT. Translated: CASSRGGLAESDTQYF.

DNA of the CDR3: TGTGCCAGCAGCCCTCCGGGACTAAAAGAGACCCAGTACTTC. This gives the protein CASSPPGLKETQYF. This chain connects TRBV7-2 to TRBJ2-5, with 7 bases lining up with TRBD2. With V trimmed by 5 bases and J by 3 bases, 6 bases remained unmatched. The CDR3 covers 14 residues. Germline assignment: CDR1 SGHTA and CDR2 FQGNSA.

This clone was seen only once. Other DNA sequences in the sample encode the same CDR3. The rearrangement links TRBV6-5 to TRBJ1-2; D is unresolved. The length of the CDR3 is 14 residues. CDR1 is MNHEY and CDR2 is SVGAGI in the germline V gene. Trimming removed 2 bases from V and 2 bases from J, with 9 bases in between. The CDR3 DNA follows: TGTGCCAGCAGTTACCTAGGGCAGAACTATGGCTACACCTTC. Protein: CASSYLGQNYGYTF.

The chain joins TRBV5-6 to TRBJ1-4; TRBD1 matches at 9 bases. Germline CDR1 is SGHDT and CDR2 is YYEEEE. Trimming at V came to 3 bases and at J to 5 bases, leaving 8 bases not matched to a gene. The CDR3 is 16 amino acids. The chain's CDR3 is CASSYRPGQGNEKLFF. DNA for the CDR3: TGTGCCAGCAGCTATAGACCGGGACAGGGAAATGAAAAACTGTTTTTT. The full variable domain, with the rest looked up from reference TRBV5-6 and TRBJ1-4, is DAGVTQSPTHLIKTRGQQVTLRCSPKSGHDTVSWYQQALGQGPQFIFQYYEEEERQRGNFPDRFSGHQFPNYSSELNVNALLLGDSALYLCASSYRPGQGNEKLFFGSGTQLSVL.